Given below is one T cell receptor (beta chain) in context. Antigen: not known. This entry is derived from a study of shared clonotypes between healthy human individuals. Overall study: The cohort comprised a couple of women and a few men. Their ages spanned 18 to 49 years.

Trimming left V 10 bases short and J 0 bases short, with 13 bases between. Germline V gene lookup returns CDR1 MDHEN and CDR2 SYDVKM. The CDR3 runs 13 residues. Whole-study results and caveats: Lower generation probabilities were found for non-shared clonotypes than for those shared by all four donors.

Some clones are missing from TCRdb's copy, which holds only in-frame ones; the method was immunoSEQ multiplex PCR. The data hold approximately 620,000 clones, with about 97% observed a single time. The sample consisted of naive CD4+ T cells sorted from blood. Regarding subset: CD45RA+ positively selected. J is TRBJ2-7 and V is TRBV28, with D perhaps given as TRBD1 or TRBD2 (7 bases each). This TCR was recovered from a woman aged 25 to 39 in good health. This CDR3 is CATRRGGSYEQYF. The CDR3 DNA follows: TGTGCCACCCGCAGGGGGGGCTCCTACGAGCAGTACTTC.